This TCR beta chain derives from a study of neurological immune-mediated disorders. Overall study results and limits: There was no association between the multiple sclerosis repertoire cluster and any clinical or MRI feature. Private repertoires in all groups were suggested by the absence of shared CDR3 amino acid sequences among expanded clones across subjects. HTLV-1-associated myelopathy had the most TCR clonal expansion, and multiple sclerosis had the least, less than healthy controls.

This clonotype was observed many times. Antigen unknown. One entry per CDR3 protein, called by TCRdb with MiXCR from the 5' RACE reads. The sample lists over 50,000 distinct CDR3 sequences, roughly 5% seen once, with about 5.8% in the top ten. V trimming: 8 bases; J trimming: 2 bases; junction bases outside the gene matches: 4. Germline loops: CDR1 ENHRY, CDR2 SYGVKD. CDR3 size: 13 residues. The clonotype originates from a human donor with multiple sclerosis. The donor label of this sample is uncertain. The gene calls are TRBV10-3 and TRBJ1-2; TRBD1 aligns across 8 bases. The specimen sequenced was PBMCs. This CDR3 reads CAIRTGMNYGYTF. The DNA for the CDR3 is TGTGCCATCCGGACAGGGATGAACTATGGCTACACCTTC.